Below are 8 T cell receptor beta chains sequenced from a single sample in a study of shared clonotypes between healthy human individuals. Some clones are missing from TCRdb's copy, which holds only in-frame ones; the method was immunoSEQ multiplex PCR. The sample includes some 660,000 clones, more than 70% seen only once; the top ten take under 2%. Material for sequencing was memory CD4+ T cells sorted from blood. Subset noted: CD45RA-negative fraction. All receptors come from a young woman in good health.

This clone was seen more than once but under ten times. The CDR3 is CASSSAGDNYGYTF. The CDR3, as DNA: TGTGCCAGCAGTTCTGCAGGCGATAACTATGGCTACACCTTC. The chain links TRBV27 to TRBJ1-2; D ambiguous. V lost 4 bases, J lost 1 base, and 10 bases lay in between. Germline V CDR1 and CDR2: MNHEY, SMNVEV (reference sequence). This CDR3 is 14 amino acids long.

The chain carries TRBV5-4 and TRBJ2-3; 9 nucleotides agree with TRBD2. The CDR3 has 15 amino acids. The germline V gene has CDR1 SGHNT and CDR2 YYREEE (reference sequence). J gave up 5 bases and V 4 bases, and 8 bases lay outside the gene matches. CDR3 sequence reads: CASSPTQRGVDTQYF. DNA for the CDR3: TGTGCCAGCAGCCCTACCCAGCGGGGGGTAGATACGCAGTATTTT.

Remarks on this clone: The sample contains more than one DNA sequence encoding this CDR3. J is TRBJ2-5 and V is TRBV19; 8 positions match TRBD1. The CDR3 extends over 14 amino acids. CDR1 is LNHDA, CDR2 SQIVND, per germline (reference sequence). V shed 6 bases and J 2 bases; nucleotides not matched to a gene: 5. This chain's CDR3 is CASSGTGGQETQYF. CDR3 nucleotides: TGTGCCAGTAGCGGGACAGGAGGGCAAGAGACCCAGTACTTC. Drawing the rest from reference TRBV19 and TRBJ2-5, the complete variable domain is DGGITQSPKYLFRKEGQNVTLSCEQNLNHDAMYWYRQDPGQGLRLIYYSQIVNDFQKGDIAEGYSVSREKKESFPLTVTSAQKNPTAFYLCASSGTGGQETQYFGPGTRLLVL.

The rearrangement uses TRBV10-2 and TRBJ2-2, with D tentatively TRBD1 (5 bases). Germline V lookup: CDR1 WSHSY, CDR2 SAAADI. This CDR3 is built from 14 residues. V dropped 2 bases and J dropped 4 bases, with 8 bases sitting between them. This CDR3 reads CASSEGQVTGELFF. The CDR3 DNA reads as TGCGCCAGCAGTGAGGGACAAGTCACCGGGGAGCTGTTTTTT.

In its sample, this clone was seen a few times. The genes are TRBV28 and TRBJ1-5; 12 bases agree with TRBD1. The CDR3 covers 15 residues. With V trimmed by 6 bases and J by 7 bases, 7 bases remained unmatched. Germline CDR1 and CDR2: MDHEN and SYDVKM. The CDR3 sequence is CASRPGTGGQQPQHF. The CDR3 nucleotides are TGTGCCAGCAGACCAGGGACAGGGGGCCAACAGCCCCAGCATTTT.

This chain joins TRBV6-1 and TRBJ2-7; 10 bases match TRBD1. With V trimmed by 4 bases and J by 4 bases, 10 bases remained unmatched. Germline-derived CDR1 and CDR2 are MNHNS and SASEGT. The CDR3 is 16 amino acids. The CDR3 nucleotides are TGTGCCAGCAGTGGAGTGTTAGGACAGGGGGGATACGAGCAGTACTTC. It codes for CASSGVLGQGGYEQYF.

A few counts support this clone. The V gene is TRBV5-4, the J gene TRBJ1-2; 10 positions match TRBD1. CDR1 and CDR2 from the germline V gene are SGHNT and YYREEE (reference sequence). There are 19 residues in the CDR3. The V segment lost 4 bases and the J segment 4 bases; nucleotides outside the gene matches: 19. CDR3 nucleotides: TGTGCCAGCAGCCCCCTCTTCCCGGGACAGGGGAGAACTCCCTATGGCTACACCTTC. Amino acids: CASSPLFPGQGRTPYGYTF.

The V gene is TRBV12-5, the J gene TRBJ2-3; D remains unclear. This CDR3 has 13 residues. V was cut by 5 bases and J by 6 bases, with 12 bases left in between. The V gene's germline CDR1 is LGHNT and CDR2 FRNRAP. In nucleotides, the CDR3 is TGTGCTAGTGGTCCCCGGGCCGCCGATACGCAGTATTTT. This gives the protein CASGPRAADTQYF.